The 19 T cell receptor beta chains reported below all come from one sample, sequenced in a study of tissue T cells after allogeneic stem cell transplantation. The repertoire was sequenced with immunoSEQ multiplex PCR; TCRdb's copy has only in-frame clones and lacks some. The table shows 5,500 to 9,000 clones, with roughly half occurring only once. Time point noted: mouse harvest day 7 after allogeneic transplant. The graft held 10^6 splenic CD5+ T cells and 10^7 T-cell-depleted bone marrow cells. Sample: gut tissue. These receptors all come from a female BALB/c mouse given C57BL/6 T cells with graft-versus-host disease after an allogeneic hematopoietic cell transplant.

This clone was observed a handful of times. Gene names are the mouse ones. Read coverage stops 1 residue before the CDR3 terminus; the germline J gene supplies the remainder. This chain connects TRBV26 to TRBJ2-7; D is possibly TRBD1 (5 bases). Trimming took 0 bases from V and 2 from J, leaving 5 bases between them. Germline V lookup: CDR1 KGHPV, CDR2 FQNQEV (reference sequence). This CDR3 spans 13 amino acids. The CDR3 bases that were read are TGTGCCAGCAGTCTGTCAGGGGCCTATGAACAGTAC. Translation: CASSLSGAYEQY. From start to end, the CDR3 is CASSLSGAYEQYF.

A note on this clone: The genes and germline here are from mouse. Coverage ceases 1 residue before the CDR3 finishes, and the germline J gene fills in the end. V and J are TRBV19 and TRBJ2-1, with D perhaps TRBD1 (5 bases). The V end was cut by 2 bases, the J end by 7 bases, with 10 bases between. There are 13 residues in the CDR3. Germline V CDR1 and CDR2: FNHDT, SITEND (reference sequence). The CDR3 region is CASSMRGGAEQFF. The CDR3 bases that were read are TGTGCCAGCAGTATGAGGGGTGGCGCTGAGCAGTTC.

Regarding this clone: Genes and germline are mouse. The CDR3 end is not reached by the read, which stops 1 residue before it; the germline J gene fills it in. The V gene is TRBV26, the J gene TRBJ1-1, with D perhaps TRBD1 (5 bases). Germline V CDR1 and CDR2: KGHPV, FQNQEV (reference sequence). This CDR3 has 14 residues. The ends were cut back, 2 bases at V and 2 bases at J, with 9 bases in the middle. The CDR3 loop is CASSLAGSNTEVFF. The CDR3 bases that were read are TGTGCCAGCAGTCTGGCAGGGAGCAACACAGAAGTCTTC.

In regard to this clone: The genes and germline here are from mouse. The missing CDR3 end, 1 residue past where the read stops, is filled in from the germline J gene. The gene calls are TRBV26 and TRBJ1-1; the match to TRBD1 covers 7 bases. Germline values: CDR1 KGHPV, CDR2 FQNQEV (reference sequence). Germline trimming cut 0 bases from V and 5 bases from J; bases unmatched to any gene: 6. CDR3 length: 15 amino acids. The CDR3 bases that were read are TGTGCCAGCAGTCTGTCACCAGGGGGAAGGACAGAAGTCTTC. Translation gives CASSLSPGGRTEVF. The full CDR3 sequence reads CASSLSPGGRTEVFF.

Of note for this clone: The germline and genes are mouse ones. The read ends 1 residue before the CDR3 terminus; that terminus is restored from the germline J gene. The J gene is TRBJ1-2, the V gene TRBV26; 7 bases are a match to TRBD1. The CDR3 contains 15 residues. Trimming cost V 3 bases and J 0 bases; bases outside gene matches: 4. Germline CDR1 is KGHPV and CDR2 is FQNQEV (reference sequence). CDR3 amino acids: CASSLHRGANSDYTF. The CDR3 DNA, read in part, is TGTGCCAGCAGTCTTCACAGGGGCGCAAACTCCGACTACACC.

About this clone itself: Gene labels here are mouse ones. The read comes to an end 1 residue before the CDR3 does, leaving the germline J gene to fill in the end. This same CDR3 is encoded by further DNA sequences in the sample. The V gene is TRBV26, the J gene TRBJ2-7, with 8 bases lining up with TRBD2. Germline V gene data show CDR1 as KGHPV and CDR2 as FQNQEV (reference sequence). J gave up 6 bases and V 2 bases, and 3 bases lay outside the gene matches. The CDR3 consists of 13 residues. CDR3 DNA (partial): TGTGCCAGCAGTCTGCTGGGGGGACGTGAACAGTAC. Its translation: CASSLLGGREQY. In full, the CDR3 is CASSLLGGREQYF.

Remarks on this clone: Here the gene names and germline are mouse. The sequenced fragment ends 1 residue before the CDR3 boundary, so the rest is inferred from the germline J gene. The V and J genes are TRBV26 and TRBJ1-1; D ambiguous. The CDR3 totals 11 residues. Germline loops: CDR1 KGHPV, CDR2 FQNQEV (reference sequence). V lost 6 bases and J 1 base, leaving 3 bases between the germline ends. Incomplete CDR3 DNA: TGTGCCAGCAGGGGGAACACAGAAGTCTTC. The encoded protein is CASRGNTEVF. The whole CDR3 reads CASRGNTEVFF.

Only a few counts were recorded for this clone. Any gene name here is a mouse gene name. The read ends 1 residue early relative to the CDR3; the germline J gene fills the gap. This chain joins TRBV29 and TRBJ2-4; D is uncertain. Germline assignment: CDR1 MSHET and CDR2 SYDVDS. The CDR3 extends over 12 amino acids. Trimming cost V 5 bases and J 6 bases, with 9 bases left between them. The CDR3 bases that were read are TGTGCTAGCAGTGGGAGGAGGAACACCTTGTAC. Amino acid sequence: CASSGRRNTLY. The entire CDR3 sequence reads CASSGRRNTLYF.

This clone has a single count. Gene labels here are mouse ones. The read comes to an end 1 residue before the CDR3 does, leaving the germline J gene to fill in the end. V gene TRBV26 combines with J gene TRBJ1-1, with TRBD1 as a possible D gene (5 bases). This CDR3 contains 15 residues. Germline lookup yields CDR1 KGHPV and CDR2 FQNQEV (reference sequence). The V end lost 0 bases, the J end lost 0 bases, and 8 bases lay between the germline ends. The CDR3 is CASSLSTRANTEVFF. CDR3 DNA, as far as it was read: TGTGCCAGCAGTCTGTCGACCAGGGCAAACACAGAAGTCTTC.

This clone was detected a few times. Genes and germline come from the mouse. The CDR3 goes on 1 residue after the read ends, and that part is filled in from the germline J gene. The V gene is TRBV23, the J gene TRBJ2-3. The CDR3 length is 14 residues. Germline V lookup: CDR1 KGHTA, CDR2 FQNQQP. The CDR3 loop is CSSSQWGSAETLYF. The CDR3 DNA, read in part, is TGCTCCAGCAGTCAATGGGGGAGTGCAGAAACGCTGTAT.

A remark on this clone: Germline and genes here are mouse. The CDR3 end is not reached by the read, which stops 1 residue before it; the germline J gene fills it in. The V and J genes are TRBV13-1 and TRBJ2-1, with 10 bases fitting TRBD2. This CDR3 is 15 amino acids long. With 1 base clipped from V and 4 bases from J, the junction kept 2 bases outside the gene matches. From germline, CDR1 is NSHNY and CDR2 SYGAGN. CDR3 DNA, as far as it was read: TGTGCCAGCAGTGATATGGGACTGGGGTATGCTGAGCAGTTC. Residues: CASSDMGLGYAEQF. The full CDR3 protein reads CASSDMGLGYAEQFF.

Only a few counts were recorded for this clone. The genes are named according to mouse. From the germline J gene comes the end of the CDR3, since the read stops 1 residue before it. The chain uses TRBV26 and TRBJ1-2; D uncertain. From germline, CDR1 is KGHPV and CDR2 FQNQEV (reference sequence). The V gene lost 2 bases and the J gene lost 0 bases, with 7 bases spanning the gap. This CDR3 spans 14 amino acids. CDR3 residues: CASSLQAANSDYTF. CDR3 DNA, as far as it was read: TGTGCCAGCAGTCTGCAGGCAGCAAACTCCGACTACACC.

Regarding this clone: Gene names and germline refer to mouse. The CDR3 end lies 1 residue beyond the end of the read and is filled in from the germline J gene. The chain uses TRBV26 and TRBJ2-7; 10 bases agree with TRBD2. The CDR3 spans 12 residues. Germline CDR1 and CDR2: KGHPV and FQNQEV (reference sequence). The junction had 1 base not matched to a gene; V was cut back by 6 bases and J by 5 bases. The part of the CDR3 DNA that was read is TGTGCCAGCAGCGGGACTGGGGATGAACAGTAC. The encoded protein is CASSGTGDEQY. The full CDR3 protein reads CASSGTGDEQYF.

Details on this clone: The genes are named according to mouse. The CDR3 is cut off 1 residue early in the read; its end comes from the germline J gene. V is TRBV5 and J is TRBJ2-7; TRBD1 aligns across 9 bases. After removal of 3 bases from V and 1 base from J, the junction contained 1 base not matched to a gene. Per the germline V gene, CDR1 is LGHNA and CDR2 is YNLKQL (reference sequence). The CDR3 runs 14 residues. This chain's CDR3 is CASSQGQGSYEQYF. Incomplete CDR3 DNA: TGTGCCAGCAGCCAGGGACAGGGATCCTATGAACAGTAC.

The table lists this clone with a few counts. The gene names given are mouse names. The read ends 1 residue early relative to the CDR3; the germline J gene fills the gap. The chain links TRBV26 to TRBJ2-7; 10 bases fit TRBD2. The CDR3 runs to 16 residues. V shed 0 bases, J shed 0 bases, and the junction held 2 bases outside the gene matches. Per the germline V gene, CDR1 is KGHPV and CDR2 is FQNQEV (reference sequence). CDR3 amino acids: CASSLSWGGGSYEQYF. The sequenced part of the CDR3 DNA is TGTGCCAGCAGTCTGTCCTGGGGGGGCGGCTCCTATGAACAGTAC.

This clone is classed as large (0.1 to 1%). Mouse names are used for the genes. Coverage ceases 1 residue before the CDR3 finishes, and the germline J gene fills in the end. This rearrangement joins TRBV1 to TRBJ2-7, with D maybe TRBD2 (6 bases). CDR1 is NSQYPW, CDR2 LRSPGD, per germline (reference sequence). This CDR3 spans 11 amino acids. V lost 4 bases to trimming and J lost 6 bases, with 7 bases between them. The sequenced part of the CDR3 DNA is TGCACCTGCAGTGGGGGGGTTGAACAGTAC. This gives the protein CTCSGGVEQY. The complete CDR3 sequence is CTCSGGVEQYF.

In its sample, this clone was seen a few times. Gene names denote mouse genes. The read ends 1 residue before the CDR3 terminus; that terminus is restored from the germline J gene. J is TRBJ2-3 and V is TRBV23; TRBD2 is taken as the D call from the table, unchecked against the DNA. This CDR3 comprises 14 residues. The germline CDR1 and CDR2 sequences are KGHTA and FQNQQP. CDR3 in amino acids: CSSSQGLGAETLYF. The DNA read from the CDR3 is TGCTCCAGCAGTCAAGGACTGGGGGCAGAAACGCTGTAT.

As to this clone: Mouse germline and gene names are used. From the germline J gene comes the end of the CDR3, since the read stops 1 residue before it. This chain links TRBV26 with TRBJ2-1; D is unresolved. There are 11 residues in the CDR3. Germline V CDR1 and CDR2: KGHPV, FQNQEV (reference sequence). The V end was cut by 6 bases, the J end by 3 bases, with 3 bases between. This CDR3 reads CASSRYAEQFF. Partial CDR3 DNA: TGTGCCAGCAGCCGCTATGCTGAGCAGTTC.

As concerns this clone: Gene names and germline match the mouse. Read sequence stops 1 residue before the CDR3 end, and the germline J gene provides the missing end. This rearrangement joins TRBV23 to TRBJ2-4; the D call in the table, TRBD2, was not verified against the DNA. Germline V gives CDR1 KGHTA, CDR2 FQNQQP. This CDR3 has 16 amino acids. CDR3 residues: CSSSQRLGGSQNTLYF. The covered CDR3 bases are TGCTCCAGCAGTCAAAGACTGGGGGGAAGTCAAAACACCTTGTAC.